This T cell receptor beta chain was obtained from a study of T-cell reconstitution after alpha-beta-depleted transplantation in children. Broader study findings: By about two months after transplant, alpha-beta T cells reportedly arose from several hundred graft clones that had expanded. One year post-transplant, T-cell counts and diversity were largely derived from T cells produced anew. Surviving recipient T cells and thymic progenitors accounted for the high day-60 TCRbeta diversity observed in some patients.

As to this clonotype: The antigen remains unidentified. A much larger clone differs from this one at a single base, so this may be a read error.

Unique molecular identifiers were incorporated during preparation of the TCRbeta library. Using its own MiXCR run on the PCR reads, TCRdb lists one record per CDR3 protein. Seen here are around 70,000 distinct CDR3 sequences, roughly 10% observed once, and the top ten hold around 13%. The TCR sequence derives from a boy aged 5-17 years with acute myeloid leukemia, due to receive a stem cell transplant. The sequencing used PBMCs, collected before TCRalphabeta/CD19-depleted stem cell transplant.

In nucleotides, the CDR3 is TGTGCCATCAGCCCCATTCAGGGTGGCAATGAGCAGTTCTTC. It codes for CAISPIQGGNEQFF. V gene TRBV7-2 combines with J gene TRBJ2-1; a possible D gene is TRBD1 (5 bases). Germline V CDR1 and CDR2: SGHTA, FQGNSA. This CDR3 has 14 amino acids.